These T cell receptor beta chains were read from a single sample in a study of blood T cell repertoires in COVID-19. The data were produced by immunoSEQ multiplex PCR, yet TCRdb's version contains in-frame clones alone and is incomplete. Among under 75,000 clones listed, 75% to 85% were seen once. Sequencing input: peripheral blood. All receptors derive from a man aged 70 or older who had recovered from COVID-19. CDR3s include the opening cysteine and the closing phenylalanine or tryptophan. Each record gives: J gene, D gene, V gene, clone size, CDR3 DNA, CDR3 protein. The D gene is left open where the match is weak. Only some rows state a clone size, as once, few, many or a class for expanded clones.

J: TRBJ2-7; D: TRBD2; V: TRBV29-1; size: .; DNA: TGCAGCGTAGGACTAGGCTACGAGCAGTACTTC; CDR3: CSVGLGYEQYF
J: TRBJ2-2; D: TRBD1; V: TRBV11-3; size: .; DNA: TGTGCCAGCAGGGGACAGCCCACCGGGGAGCTGTTTTTT; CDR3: CASRGQPTGELFF
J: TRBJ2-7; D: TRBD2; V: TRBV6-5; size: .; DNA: TGTGCCAGCAGGCTAGCGGAATCTAGCTCCTACGAGCAGTACTTC; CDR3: CASRLAESSSYEQYF
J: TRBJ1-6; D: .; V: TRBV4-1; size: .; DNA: TGCGCCAGCAGCCAGATGGGGGGAGGCTATAATTCACCCCTCCACTTT; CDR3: CASSQMGGGYNSPLHF
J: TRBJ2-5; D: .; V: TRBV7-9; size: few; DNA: TGTGCCAGCAGCTCGAGGAGCGGAGAGACCCAGTACTTC; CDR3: CASSSRSGETQYF
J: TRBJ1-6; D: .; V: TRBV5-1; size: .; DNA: TGCGCCAGCAGCTTGGTGGGGGCAGGGAATGCACCCCTCCACTTT; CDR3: CASSLVGAGNAPLHF
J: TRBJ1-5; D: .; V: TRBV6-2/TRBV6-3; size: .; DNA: TGTGCCAGCAGTTTGGTGGCGGATGATCAGCCCCAGCATTTT; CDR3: CASSLVADDQPQHF
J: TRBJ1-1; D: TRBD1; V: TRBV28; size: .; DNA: TGTGCCAGCAGTAATGGACAGGGGGCGGGCACTGAAGCTTTCTTT; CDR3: CASSNGQGAGTEAFF
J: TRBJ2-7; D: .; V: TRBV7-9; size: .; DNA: TGTGCCAGCAGCTCAGACAACTACGAGCAGTACTTC; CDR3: CASSSDNYEQYF
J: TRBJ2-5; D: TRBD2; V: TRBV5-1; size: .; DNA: TGCGCCAGCAGCTCGGCGGGGGTTCAGACCCAGTACTTC; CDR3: CASSSAGVQTQYF
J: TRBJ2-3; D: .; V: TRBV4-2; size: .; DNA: TGTGCCAGCAGCCAAGAGCGGGGACTCCAGTCGAGTGGTACGCAGTATTTT; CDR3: CASSQERGLQSSGTQYF
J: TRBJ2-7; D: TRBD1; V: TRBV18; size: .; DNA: TGTGCCAGCTCACCTGGGACAGGGAGTTTTATTCACGAGCAGTACTTC; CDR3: CASSPGTGSFIHEQYF
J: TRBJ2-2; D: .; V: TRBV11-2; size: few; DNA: TGTGCCAGCAGCTCCTATTTCACCGGGGAGCTGTTTTTT; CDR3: CASSSYFTGELFF
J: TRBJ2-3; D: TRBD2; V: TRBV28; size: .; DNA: TGTGCCAGCACAGCGGGAGGTGCAGATACGCAGTATTTT; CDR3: CASTAGGADTQYF
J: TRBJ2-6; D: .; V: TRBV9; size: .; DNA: TGTGCCAGCAGCGTTCCACAGGCCTCTGGGGCCAACGTCCTGACTTTC; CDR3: CASSVPQASGANVLTF
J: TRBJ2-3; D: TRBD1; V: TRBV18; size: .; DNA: TGTGCCAGCTCACCCCCGGGACAGGGTTTCCCTAGCACAGATACGCAGTATTTT; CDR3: CASSPPGQGFPSTDTQYF
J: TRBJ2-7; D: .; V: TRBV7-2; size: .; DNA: TGTGCCAGCAGCTTAGACCGGGGGGCTCATAATGAGCAGTACTTC; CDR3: CASSLDRGAHNEQYF
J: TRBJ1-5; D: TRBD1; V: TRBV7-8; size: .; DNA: TGTGCCAGCAGCCCTGGACAGGGAAGTCAGCCCCAGCATTTT; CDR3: CASSPGQGSQPQHF
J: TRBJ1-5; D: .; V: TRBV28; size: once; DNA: TGTGCCAGCAGTAAGGGGTCAAGTCAGCCCCAGCATTTT; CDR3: CASSKGSSQPQHF
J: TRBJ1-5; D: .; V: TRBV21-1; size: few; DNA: TGTGCCAGCAGCAGACACCGGGACAGGGTGGATTTTAGCAATCAGCCCCAGCATTTT; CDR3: CASSRHRDRVDFSNQPQHF
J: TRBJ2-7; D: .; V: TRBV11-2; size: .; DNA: TGTGCCAGCAGCTTCGGGTTAGGCAGAACCTACGAGCAGTACTTC; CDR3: CASSFGLGRTYEQYF
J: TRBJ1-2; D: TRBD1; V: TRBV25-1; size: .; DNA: TGTGCCAGCAGTGACCTCCGACAGGGGGCGGAAGGCTACACCTTC; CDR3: CASSDLRQGAEGYTF
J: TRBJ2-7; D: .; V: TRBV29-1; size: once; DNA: TGCAGCGTTGAACCAACAGGCCACGAGCAGTACTTC; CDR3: CSVEPTGHEQYF
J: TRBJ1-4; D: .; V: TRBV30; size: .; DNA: TGTGCCTGGAGTGTACAATGGGGGCGTAGTGAAAAACTGTTTTTT; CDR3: CAWSVQWGRSEKLFF
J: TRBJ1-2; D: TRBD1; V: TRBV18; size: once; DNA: TGTGCCAGCTCACCACGGGACAGGATTTTGGGCTACACCTTC; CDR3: CASSPRDRILGYTF
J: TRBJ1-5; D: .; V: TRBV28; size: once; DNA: TGTGCCAGCAGACGACAGTCTAGCAATCAGCCCCAGCATTTT; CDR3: CASRRQSSNQPQHF
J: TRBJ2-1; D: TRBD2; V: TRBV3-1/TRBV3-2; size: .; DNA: TGTGCCAGCAGCCAAGAATTGGGCGGGAGAGCCGTGGATGAGCAGTTCTTC; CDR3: CASSQELGGRAVDEQFF
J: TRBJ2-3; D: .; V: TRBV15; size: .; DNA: TGTGCCACCAGCAGAGATTTCGCGACAGAAGATAAGAGAGATACGCAGTATTTT; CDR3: CATSRDFATEDKRDTQYF
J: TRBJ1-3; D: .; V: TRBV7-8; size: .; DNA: TGTGCCAGCAGCTTAGCGCCGCGAGAGGGAAACACCATATATTTT; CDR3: CASSLAPREGNTIYF